This paragraph covers one TCR beta chain sequence. A single record per CDR3 protein comes from TCRdb applying MiXCR to the 5' RACE reads. The sample lists 550,000 to 750,000 distinct CDR3 sequences, approximately 13% occurring once. The sample is drawn from a study of T cells after yellow fever vaccination. The sequenced sample was PBMCs, obtained on the day of the yellow fever booster vaccination. The receptor comes from a man aged 30 to 45 who received the YFV17D yellow fever vaccine.

CDR3 sequence (DNA): TGCAGTGCTAACCTCCAAGGGGCTGAGAACACTGAAGCTTTCTTT. Its translation: CSANLQGAENTEAFF. The chain joins TRBV20-1 to TRBJ1-1, with a possible D match to TRBD1 (5 bases). V was cut by 4 bases and J by 1 base, with 16 bases left in between. The CDR3 runs to 15 residues. The germline gives CDR1 DFQATT, CDR2 SNEGSKA (reference sequence).